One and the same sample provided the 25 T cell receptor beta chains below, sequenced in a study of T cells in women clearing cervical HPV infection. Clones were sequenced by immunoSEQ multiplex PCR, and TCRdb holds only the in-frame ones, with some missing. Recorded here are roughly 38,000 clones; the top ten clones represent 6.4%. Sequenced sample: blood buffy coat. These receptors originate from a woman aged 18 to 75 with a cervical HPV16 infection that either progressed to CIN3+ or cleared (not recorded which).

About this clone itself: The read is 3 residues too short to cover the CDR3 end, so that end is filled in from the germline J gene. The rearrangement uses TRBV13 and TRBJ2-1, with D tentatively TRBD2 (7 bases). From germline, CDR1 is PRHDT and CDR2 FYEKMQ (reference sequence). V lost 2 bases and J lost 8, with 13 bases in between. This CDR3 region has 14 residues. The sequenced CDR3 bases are TGTGCCAGCAGCTTACTAGGGGGGGTCTATGAG. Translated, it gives CASSLLGGVYE. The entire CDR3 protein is CASSLLGGVYEQFF.

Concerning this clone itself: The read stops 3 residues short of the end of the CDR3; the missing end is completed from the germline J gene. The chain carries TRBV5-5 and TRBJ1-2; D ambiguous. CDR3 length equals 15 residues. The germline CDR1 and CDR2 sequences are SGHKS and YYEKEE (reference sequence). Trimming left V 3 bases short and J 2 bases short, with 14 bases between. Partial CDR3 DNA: TGTGCCAGCAGCTCGGCGGGCTTCGTAAACTATGGC. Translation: CASSSAGFVNYG. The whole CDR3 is CASSSAGFVNYGYTF.

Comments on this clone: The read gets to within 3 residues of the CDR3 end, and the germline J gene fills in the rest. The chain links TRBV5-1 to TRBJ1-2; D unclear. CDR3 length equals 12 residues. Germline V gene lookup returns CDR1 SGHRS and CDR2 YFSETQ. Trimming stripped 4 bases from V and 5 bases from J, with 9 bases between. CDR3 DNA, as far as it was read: TGCGCCAGCAGCACATACGGGTATGGC. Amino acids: CASSTYGYG. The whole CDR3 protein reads CASSTYGYGYTF.

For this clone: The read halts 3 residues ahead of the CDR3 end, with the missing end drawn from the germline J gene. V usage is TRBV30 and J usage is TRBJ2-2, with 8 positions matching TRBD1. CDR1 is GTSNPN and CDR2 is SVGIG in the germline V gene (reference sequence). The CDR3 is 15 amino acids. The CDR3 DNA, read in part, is TGTGCCTGGAGTTCGACAGGGGTTTATAATTCACCG. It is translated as CAWSSTGVYNSP. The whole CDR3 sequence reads CAWSSTGVYNSPLFF.

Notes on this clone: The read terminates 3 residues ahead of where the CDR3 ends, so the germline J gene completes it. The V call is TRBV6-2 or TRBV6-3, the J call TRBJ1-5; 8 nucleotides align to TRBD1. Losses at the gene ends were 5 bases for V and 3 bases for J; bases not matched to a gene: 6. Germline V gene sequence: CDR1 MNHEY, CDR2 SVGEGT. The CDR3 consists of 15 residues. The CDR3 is CASSDPTGDNQPQHF. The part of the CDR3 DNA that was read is TGTGCCAGCAGTGACCCGACAGGGGACAATCAGCCC.

CDR3 DNA (partial): TGTGCCAGCAGTGAACAGTGGGGGGTAGGAGAAAAA. The encoded protein is CASSEQWGVGEK. In full, the CDR3 reads CASSEQWGVGEKLFF. The V gene is TRBV6-1, the J gene TRBJ1-4; perhaps TRBD1 as D (5 bases). The read halts 3 residues ahead of the CDR3 end, with the missing end drawn from the germline J gene. Trimming pared 2 bases from V and 8 bases from J, leaving 15 bases between. Germline V gives CDR1 MNHNS, CDR2 SASEGT. The CDR3 loop spans 15 amino acids.

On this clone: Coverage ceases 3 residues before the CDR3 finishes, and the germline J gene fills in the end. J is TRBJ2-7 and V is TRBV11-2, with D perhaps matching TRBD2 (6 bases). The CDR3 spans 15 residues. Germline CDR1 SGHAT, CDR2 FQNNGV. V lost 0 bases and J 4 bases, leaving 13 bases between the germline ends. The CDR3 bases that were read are TGTGCCAGCAGCTTAGAGGAGGGGCCTGGTTACGAG. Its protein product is CASSLEEGPGYE. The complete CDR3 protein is CASSLEEGPGYEQYF.

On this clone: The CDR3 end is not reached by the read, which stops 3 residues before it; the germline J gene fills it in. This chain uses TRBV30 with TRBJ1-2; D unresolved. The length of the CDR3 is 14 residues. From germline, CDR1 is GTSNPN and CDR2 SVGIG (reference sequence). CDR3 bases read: TGTGCCTGGAGTGACCTCGGGCGGGGTGTCGGC. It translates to CAWSDLGRGVG. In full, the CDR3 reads CAWSDLGRGVGYTF.

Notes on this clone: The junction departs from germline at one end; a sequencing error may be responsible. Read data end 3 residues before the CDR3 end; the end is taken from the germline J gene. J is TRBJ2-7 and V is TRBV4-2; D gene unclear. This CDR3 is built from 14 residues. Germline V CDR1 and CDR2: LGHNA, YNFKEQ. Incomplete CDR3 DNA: TGCGCCAGCAGCCAAGATAGGAATAGGGCCGAG. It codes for CASSQDRNRAE. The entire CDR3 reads CASSQDRNRAEQYF.

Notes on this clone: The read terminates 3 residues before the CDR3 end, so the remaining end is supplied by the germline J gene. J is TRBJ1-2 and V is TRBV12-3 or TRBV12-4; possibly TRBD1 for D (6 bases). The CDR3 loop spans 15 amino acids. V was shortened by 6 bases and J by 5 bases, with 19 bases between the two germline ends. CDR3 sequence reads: CASSPTGLTGYGYTF. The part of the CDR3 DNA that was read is TGTGCCAGCAGCCCGACAGGACTCACTGGGTATGGC.

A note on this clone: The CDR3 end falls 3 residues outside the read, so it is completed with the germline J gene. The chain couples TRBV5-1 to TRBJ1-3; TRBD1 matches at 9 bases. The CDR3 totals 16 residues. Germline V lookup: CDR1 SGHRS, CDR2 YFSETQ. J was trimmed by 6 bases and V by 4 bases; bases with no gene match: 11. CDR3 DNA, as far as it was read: TGCGCCAGCAGCCTGGGATCGGGACAGGGCTTAAACACC. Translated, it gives CASSLGSGQGLNT. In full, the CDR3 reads CASSLGSGQGLNTIYF.

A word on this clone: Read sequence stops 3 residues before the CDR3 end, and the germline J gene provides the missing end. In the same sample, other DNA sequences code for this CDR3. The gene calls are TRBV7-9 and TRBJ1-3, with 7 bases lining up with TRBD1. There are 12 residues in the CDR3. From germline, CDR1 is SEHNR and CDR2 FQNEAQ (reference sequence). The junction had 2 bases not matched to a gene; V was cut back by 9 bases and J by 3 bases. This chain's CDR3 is CASDRDGNTIYF. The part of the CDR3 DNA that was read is TGTGCCAGTGACAGGGATGGAAACACC.

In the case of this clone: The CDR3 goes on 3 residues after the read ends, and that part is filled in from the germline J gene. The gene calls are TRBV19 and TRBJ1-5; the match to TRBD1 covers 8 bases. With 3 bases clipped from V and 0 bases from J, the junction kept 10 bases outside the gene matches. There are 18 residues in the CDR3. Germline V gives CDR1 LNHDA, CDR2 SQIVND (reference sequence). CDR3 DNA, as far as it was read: TGTGCCAGTAGTATCGGGACAGGAGCCTATTATAGCAATCAGCCC. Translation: CASSIGTGAYYSNQP. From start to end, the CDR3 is CASSIGTGAYYSNQPQHF.

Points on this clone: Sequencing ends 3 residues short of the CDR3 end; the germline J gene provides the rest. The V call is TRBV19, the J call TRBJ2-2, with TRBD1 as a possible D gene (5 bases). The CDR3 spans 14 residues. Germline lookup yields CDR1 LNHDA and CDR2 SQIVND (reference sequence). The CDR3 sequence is CASTILSGANVLFF. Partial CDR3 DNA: TGTGCCAGTACCATCCTGTCTGGGGCCAACGTG.

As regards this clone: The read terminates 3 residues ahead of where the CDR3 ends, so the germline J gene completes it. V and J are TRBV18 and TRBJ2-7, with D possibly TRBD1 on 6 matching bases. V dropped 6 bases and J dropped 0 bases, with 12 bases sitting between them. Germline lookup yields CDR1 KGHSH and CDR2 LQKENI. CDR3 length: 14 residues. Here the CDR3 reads CASSGQGSSYEQYF. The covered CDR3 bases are TGTGCCAGCTCTGGCCAGGGGAGCTCCTACGAG.

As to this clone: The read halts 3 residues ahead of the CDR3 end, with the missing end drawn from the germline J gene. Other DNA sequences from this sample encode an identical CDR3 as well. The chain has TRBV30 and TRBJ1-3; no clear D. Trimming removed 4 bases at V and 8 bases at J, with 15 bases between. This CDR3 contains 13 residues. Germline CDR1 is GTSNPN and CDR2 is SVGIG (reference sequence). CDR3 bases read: TGTGCCTGGAACGGGGTCTCGACCGACACC. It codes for CAWNGVSTDT. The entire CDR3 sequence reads CAWNGVSTDTIYF.

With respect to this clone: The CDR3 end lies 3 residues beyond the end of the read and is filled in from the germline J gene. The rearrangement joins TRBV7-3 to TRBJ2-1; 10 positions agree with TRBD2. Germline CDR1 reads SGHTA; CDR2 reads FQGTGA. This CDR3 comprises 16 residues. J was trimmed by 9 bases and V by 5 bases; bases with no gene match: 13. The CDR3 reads CASSPAGLAGESEQFF. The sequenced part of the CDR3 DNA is TGTGCCAGCAGCCCTGCGGGCCTAGCGGGAGAGAGTGAG.

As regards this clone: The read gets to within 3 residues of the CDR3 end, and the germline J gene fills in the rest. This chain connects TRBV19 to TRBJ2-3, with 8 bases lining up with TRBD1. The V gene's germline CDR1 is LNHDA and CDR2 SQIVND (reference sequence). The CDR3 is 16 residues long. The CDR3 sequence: CASGVGYRGMQETQYF. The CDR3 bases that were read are TGTGCCAGTGGGGTTGGCTACAGGGGGATGCAAGAGACG. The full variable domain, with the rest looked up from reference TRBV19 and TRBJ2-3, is DGGITQSPKYLFRKEGQNVTLSCEQNLNHDAMYWYRQDPGQGLRLIYYSQIVNDFQKGDIAEGYSVSREKKESFPLTVTSAQKNPTAFYLCASGVGYRGMQETQYFGPGTRLTVL.

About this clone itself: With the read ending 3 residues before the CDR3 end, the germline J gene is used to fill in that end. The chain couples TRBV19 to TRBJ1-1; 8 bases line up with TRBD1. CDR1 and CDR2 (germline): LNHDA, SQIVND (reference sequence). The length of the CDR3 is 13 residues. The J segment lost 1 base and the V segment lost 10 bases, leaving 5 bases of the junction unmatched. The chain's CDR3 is CAIRTGTNTEAFF. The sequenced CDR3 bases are TGTGCCATCAGGACAGGGACGAACACTGAA. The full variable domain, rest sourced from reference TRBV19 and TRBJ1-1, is DGGITQSPKYLFRKEGQNVTLSCEQNLNHDAMYWYRQDPGQGLRLIYYSQIVNDFQKGDIAEGYSVSREKKESFPLTVTSAQKNPTAFYLCAIRTGTNTEAFFGQGTRLTVV.

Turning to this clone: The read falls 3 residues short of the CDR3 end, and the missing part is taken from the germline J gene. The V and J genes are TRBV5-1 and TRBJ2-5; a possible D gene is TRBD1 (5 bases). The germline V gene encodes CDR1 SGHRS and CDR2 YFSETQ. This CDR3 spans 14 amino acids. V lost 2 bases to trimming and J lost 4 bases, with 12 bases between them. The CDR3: CASSFQGSGETQYF. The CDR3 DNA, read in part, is TGCGCCAGCAGCTTCCAGGGCTCGGGAGAGACC.

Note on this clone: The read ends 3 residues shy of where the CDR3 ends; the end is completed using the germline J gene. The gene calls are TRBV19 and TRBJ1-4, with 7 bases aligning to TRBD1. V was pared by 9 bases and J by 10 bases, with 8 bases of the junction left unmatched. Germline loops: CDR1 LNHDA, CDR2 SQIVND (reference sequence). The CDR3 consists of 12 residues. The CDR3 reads CARPRDSGKLFF. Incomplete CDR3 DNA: TGTGCCAGACCCCGGGACAGTGGAAAA.

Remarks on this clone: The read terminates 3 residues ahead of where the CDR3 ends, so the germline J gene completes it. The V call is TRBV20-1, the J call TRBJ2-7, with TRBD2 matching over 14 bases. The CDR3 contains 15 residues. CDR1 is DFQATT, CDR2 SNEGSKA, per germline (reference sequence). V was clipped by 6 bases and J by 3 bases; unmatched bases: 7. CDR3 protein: CSAGGTSGGNYEQYF. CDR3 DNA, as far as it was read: TGCAGTGCCGGGGGGACTAGCGGGGGCAACTACGAG.

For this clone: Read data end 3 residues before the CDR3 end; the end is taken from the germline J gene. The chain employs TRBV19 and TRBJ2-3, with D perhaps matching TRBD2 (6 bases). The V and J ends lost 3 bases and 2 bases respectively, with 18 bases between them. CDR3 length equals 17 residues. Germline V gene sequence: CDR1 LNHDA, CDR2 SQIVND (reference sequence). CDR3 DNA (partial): TGTGCCAGTAGTATTGCTCGGCAGGGAGGATCCACAGATACG. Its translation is CASSIARQGGSTDT. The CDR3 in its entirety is CASSIARQGGSTDTQYF. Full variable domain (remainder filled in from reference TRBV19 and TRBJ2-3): DGGITQSPKYLFRKEGQNVTLSCEQNLNHDAMYWYRQDPGQGLRLIYYSQIVNDFQKGDIAEGYSVSREKKESFPLTVTSAQKNPTAFYLCASSIARQGGSTDTQYFGPGTRLTVL.

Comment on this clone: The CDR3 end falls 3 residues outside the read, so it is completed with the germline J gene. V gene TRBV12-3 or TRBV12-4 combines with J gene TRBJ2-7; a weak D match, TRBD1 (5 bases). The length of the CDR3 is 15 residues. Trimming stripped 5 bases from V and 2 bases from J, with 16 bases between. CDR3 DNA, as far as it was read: TGTGCCAGCAGTCCCGATCGAAGGGGTACCTACGAG. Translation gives CASSPDRRGTYE. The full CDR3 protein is CASSPDRRGTYEQYF.

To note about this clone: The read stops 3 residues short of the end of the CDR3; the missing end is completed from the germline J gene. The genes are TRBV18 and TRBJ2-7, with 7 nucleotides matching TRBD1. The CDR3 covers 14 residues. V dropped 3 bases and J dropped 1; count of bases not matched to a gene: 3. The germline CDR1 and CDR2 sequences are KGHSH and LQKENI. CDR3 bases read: TGTGCCAGCTCACCGGGGACAGATTCCTACGAG. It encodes CASSPGTDSYE. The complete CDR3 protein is CASSPGTDSYEQYF.